These 30 T cell receptor beta chains came from one sample sequenced in a study of shared clonotypes between healthy human individuals. TCRdb's table, derived via immunoSEQ multiplex PCR, lists solely in-frame clones and lacks some. The sample lists 1.6 million or so clones, 96% seen once, with more than 0.9% in the top ten. Sequencing was performed on naive CD4+ T cells sorted from blood. Subset described: CD45RA+ positively selected. The receptors here all came from a man aged 30-40 years in good health.

The rearrangement links TRBV2 to TRBJ2-5, with D hard to call. The V gene lost 7 bases and the J gene lost 5 bases, with 8 bases spanning the gap. Germline CDR1 and CDR2: SNHLY and FYNNEI. The CDR3 is made up of 11 amino acids. In DNA, the CDR3 is TGTGCCAGCACCGTTGTGGAGACCCAGTACTTC. Translating it yields CASTVVETQYF. The full variable domain, with the rest looked up from reference TRBV2 and TRBJ2-5, is EPEVTQTPSHQVTQMGQEVILRCVPISNHLYFYWYRQILGQKVEFLVSFYNNEISEKSEIFDDQFSVERPDGSNFTLKIRSTKLEDSAMYFCASTVVETQYFGPGTRLLVL.

The chain has TRBV28 and TRBJ2-2, with D perhaps TRBD1 (6 bases). Trimming left V 9 bases short and J 3 bases short, with 17 bases between. CDR1 is MDHEN and CDR2 is SYDVKM in the germline V gene. The CDR3 is 15 amino acids. Written as DNA, the CDR3 is TGTGCCAGAAAAAGGACAGTAGCTTACACCGGGGAGCTGTTTTTT. This gives the protein CARKRTVAYTGELFF.

CDR3 region: CSAAGLAGGLADTQYF. In nucleotides, the CDR3 is TGCAGCGCTGCAGGACTAGCGGGAGGGCTAGCAGATACGCAGTATTTT. The V gene is TRBV29-1, the J gene TRBJ2-3; 15 bases are a match to TRBD2. Germline CDR1 reads SQVTM; CDR2 reads ANQGSEA. This CDR3 spans 16 amino acids. Trimming took 7 bases from V and 4 from J; bases not matched to a gene: 9.

This rearrangement joins TRBV7-8 to TRBJ1-1, with 11 bases aligning to TRBD1. The J segment lost 4 bases and the V segment lost 4 bases, leaving 2 bases of the junction unmatched. Germline lookup yields CDR1 SGHVS and CDR2 FQNEAQ. The CDR3 spans 14 residues. The CDR3 region has the DNA TGTGCCAGCAGCTCAGGACAGGGGGCCACTGAAGCTTTCTTT. It yields the protein CASSSGQGATEAFF.

The V and J genes are TRBV9 and TRBJ2-2; the D gene is possibly TRBD2 (6 bases). The V end was cut by 0 bases, the J end by 3 bases, with 12 bases between. There are 16 residues in the CDR3. Germline CDR1 SGDLS, CDR2 YYNGEE. CDR3 residues: CASSVGGGRHTGELFF. CDR3 coding DNA: TGTGCCAGCAGCGTAGGGGGAGGACGGCACACCGGGGAGCTGTTTTTT. Using reference TRBV9 and TRBJ2-2 for the parts outside the CDR3, the full variable domain is DSGVTQTPKHLITATGQRVTLRCSPRSGDLSVYWYQQSLDQGLQFLIQYYNGEERAKGNILERFSAQQFPDLHSELNLSSLELGDSALYFCASSVGGGRHTGELFFGEGSRLTVL.

This chain connects TRBV5-6 to TRBJ2-5; no firm D call. V was clipped by 2 bases and J by 4 bases, with 9 bases between them. Germline CDR1 SGHDT, CDR2 YYEEEE. CDR3 length: 13 residues. In nucleotides, the CDR3 is TGTGCCAGCAGCTTCGTCCCCGCAGAGACCCAGTACTTC. Translated: CASSFVPAETQYF.

A remark on this clone: Other DNA sequences of this sample code for an identical CDR3. The V and J genes are TRBV9 and TRBJ2-1, with D perhaps matching TRBD1 (5 bases). V dropped 2 bases and J dropped 4 bases, with 7 bases sitting between them. The germline CDR1 and CDR2 sequences are SGDLS and YYNGEE. This CDR3 has 13 residues. The CDR3 nucleotides read TGTGCCAGCAGCGTTCAGGGTTACAATGAGCAGTTCTTC. Encoded protein: CASSVQGYNEQFF.

The rearrangement joins TRBV7-9 to TRBJ1-4, with D hard to call. Deletions cut 1 base from V and 3 bases from J, with 6 bases between. CDR1 is SEHNR, CDR2 FQNEAQ, per germline (reference sequence). This CDR3 contains 14 residues. The CDR3: CASSLGRANEKLFF. Here the CDR3 DNA reads TGTGCCAGCAGCTTAGGCAGAGCTAATGAAAAACTGTTTTTT.

This clone was counted once. V and J are TRBV6-1 and TRBJ2-2; possibly TRBD1 for D (6 bases). Germline V gene lookup returns CDR1 MNHNS and CDR2 SASEGT. The CDR3 consists of 14 residues. V was clipped by 1 base and J by 6 bases, with 9 bases between them. The CDR3 region is CASSEGGGAGELFF. CDR3 nucleotides: TGTGCCAGCAGTGAAGGAGGGGGAGCCGGGGAGCTGTTTTTT.

V is TRBV27 and J is TRBJ2-3; no firm D call. Trimming removed 7 bases from V and 4 bases from J, with 9 bases in between. CDR3 length: 12 residues. Germline V gene sequence: CDR1 MNHEY, CDR2 SMNVEV (reference sequence). CDR3: CASKILADTQYF. CDR3 nucleotide sequence: TGTGCCAGCAAAATCCTTGCAGATACGCAGTATTTT.

The rearrangement links TRBV19 to TRBJ1-2; D unclear. The CDR3 loop spans 14 amino acids. V was pared by 6 bases and J by 4 bases, with 15 bases between. Germline CDR1 is LNHDA and CDR2 is SQIVND (reference sequence). CDR3 protein: CASSPQQAGYGYTF. As DNA, the CDR3 is TGTGCCAGTAGCCCCCAGCAGGCGGGCTATGGCTACACCTTC.

CDR3 in DNA: TGTGCCTTTAGGACAGAAACTAGCACAGATACGCAGTATTTT. This gives the protein CAFRTETSTDTQYF. The chain employs TRBV30 and TRBJ2-3, with D perhaps matching TRBD1 (6 bases). The CDR3 extends over 14 amino acids. Germline V gives CDR1 GTSNPN, CDR2 SVGIG (reference sequence). V gave up 7 bases and J gave up 0 bases, with 14 bases separating them.

CDR3 amino acids: CASSSLRHRSQKLFF. The CDR3 nucleotides are TGTGCCAGCAGCTCCCTCAGGCACCGCTCCCAAAAACTGTTTTTT. The gene calls are TRBV7-9 and TRBJ1-4; D is unresolved. The germline V gene has CDR1 SEHNR and CDR2 FQNEAQ (reference sequence). The CDR3 runs 15 residues. Trimming cost V 4 bases and J 9 bases, with 18 bases left between them.

V is TRBV30 and J is TRBJ1-1; D possibly corresponds to TRBD1 (5 bases). V was cut by 2 bases and J by 4 bases, with 23 bases left in between. The length of the CDR3 is 17 residues. CDR1 is GTSNPN, CDR2 SVGIG, per germline (reference sequence). The CDR3 is CAWSSSGTDAPRTEAFF. DNA for the CDR3: TGTGCCTGGAGTTCCTCCGGGACCGACGCGCCGCGCACTGAAGCTTTCTTT.

The CDR3, as DNA: TGTGCCAGCAGCGCCCGGGAAGTTCTCAACTATGGCTACACCTTC. This translates into CASSAREVLNYGYTF. This chain connects TRBV9 to TRBJ1-2; D is undetermined. CDR1 and CDR2 from the germline V gene are SGDLS and YYNGEE. The CDR3 consists of 15 residues. The germline V and J ends were trimmed by 3 bases and 2 bases, with 14 bases remaining between them.

The chain joins TRBV2 to TRBJ2-1; D perhaps matches TRBD1 (6 bases). V lost 6 bases to trimming and J lost 0 bases, with 12 bases between them. Germline CDR1 SNHLY, CDR2 FYNNEI. The CDR3 runs to 15 residues. CDR3 region: CASSPGQPSYNEQFF. CDR3 DNA sequence: TGTGCCAGCAGCCCCGGACAGCCCTCCTACAATGAGCAGTTCTTC.

The rearrangement links TRBV2 to TRBJ2-7; 9 nucleotides line up with TRBD2. The CDR3 has 17 residues. V shed 7 bases, J shed 5 bases, and the junction held 18 bases outside the gene matches. Germline V CDR1 and CDR2: SNHLY, FYNNEI. CDR3: CASTRRSWASGNDEQYF. The CDR3, as DNA: TGTGCCAGCACTAGAAGATCTTGGGCTAGCGGGAACGACGAGCAGTACTTC.

This sequence joins TRBV5-1 and TRBJ2-2; 12 nucleotides match TRBD1. The V gene end was trimmed by 3 bases and the J gene end by 7 bases; junction bases not matched to a gene: 7. This CDR3 region has 16 residues. The germline gives CDR1 SGHRS, CDR2 YFSETQ. The CDR3 DNA reads TGCGCCAGCAGCTGGCCGGGACAGGGGGCTATCGGGGAGCTGTTTTTT. Translating it yields CASSWPGQGAIGELFF.

In DNA form, the CDR3 reads TGTGCCAGCAGTGAAGAGGGACTGGTTCGTGCAAACATTCAGTACTTC. Its protein is CASSEEGLVRANIQYF. V is TRBV6-1 and J is TRBJ2-4; D may be TRBD2 (6 bases). This CDR3 comprises 16 residues. Germline-derived CDR1 and CDR2 are MNHNS and SASEGT. V was shortened by 1 base and J by 6 bases, with 16 bases between the two germline ends.

Concerning this clone: This CDR3 is also generated by other DNA sequences in the sample. The chain joins TRBV18 to TRBJ2-2, with D uncertain. The V gene's germline CDR1 is KGHSH and CDR2 LQKENI. The CDR3 contains 12 residues. Trimming cost V 4 bases and J 3 bases, with 3 bases left between them. CDR3: CASSLYTGELFF. DNA for the CDR3: TGTGCCAGCTCACTGTACACCGGGGAGCTGTTTTTT.

Comments on this clone: Other DNA sequences from this sample encode an identical CDR3 as well. The rearrangement uses TRBV27 and TRBJ1-1, with 8 bases lining up with TRBD1. Germline lookup yields CDR1 MNHEY and CDR2 SMNVEV (reference sequence). There are 15 residues in the CDR3. Trimming took 0 bases from V and 5 from J; bases not matched to a gene: 5. In DNA, the CDR3 is TGTGCCAGCAGTTTATCCTACAGGGGGGGGACTGAAGCTTTCTTT. Residues: CASSLSYRGGTEAFF.

The chain links TRBV19 to TRBJ2-3; D gene ambiguous. Germline values: CDR1 LNHDA, CDR2 SQIVND (reference sequence). The V and J ends lost 7 bases and 4 bases respectively, with 6 bases between them. The CDR3 runs 11 residues. Here the CDR3 DNA reads TGTGCCAGTAAGTCGGCAGATACGCAGTATTTT. This gives the protein CASKSADTQYF. The full variable domain, its missing parts supplied by reference TRBV19 and TRBJ2-3, is DGGITQSPKYLFRKEGQNVTLSCEQNLNHDAMYWYRQDPGQGLRLIYYSQIVNDFQKGDIAEGYSVSREKKESFPLTVTSAQKNPTAFYLCASKSADTQYFGPGTRLTVL.

V gene TRBV7-2 combines with J gene TRBJ2-5; D might be TRBD1 or TRBD2, each matching 5 bases. Looked up from germline, CDR1 is SGHTA and CDR2 is FQGNSA. V lost 1 base, J lost 5 bases, and 11 bases lay in between. The CDR3 has 14 residues. In DNA, the CDR3 is TGTGCCAGCAGCTTAGTGGGGACGGCTGAGACCCAGTACTTC. It codes for CASSLVGTAETQYF.

The chain recombines TRBV20-1 with TRBJ2-3; no firm D call. From germline, CDR1 is DFQATT and CDR2 SNEGSKA (reference sequence). V lost 4 bases to trimming and J lost 6 bases, with 8 bases between them. The CDR3 contains 11 residues. The CDR3 loop reads CSATNLDTQYF. DNA of the CDR3: TGCAGTGCTACTAATTTGGATACGCAGTATTTT.

This chain uses TRBV10-2 with TRBJ2-7; 9 positions match TRBD2. The trim removed 1 base at V and 7 bases at J, leaving 5 bases unmatched. The length of the CDR3 is 14 residues. CDR1 WSHSY and CDR2 SAAADI come from the germline V gene. In nucleotides, the CDR3 is TGCGCCAGCAGTGAGTTAGCGGGAGAAAGTGAGCAGTACTTC. It specifies CASSELAGESEQYF.

The V gene is TRBV6-1, the J gene TRBJ2-3; 8 nucleotides agree with TRBD1. CDR3 length equals 15 residues. Germline assignment: CDR1 MNHNS and CDR2 SASEGT. The V gene end was trimmed by 3 bases and the J gene end by 7 bases; junction bases not matched to a gene: 9. CDR3 loop: CASSERTGPANTQYF. In nucleotides, the CDR3 is TGTGCCAGCAGTGAGAGGACAGGGCCGGCGAATACGCAGTATTTT.

The gene calls are TRBV14 and TRBJ2-7; D is perhaps TRBD1 (6 bases). This CDR3 has 15 amino acids. Per germline, CDR1 SGHDN and CDR2 FVKESK. V was clipped by 0 bases and J by 2 bases, with 11 bases between them. The CDR3 nucleotides are TGTGCCAGCAGCCAAGACTGGGGGCACGCCTACGAGCAGTACTTC. It yields the protein CASSQDWGHAYEQYF.

The CDR3 region is CASSLVKIAGRAYNEQFF. The CDR3 nucleotides are TGTGCCAGCAGCTTAGTAAAAATAGCGGGACGGGCCTACAATGAGCAGTTCTTC. The chain joins TRBV7-9 to TRBJ2-1; 8 nucleotides agree with TRBD2. The ends lost 1 base at V and 2 bases at J; junction bases unmatched: 10. Germline V gives CDR1 SEHNR, CDR2 FQNEAQ (reference sequence). This CDR3 contains 18 residues.

This chain links TRBV7-8 with TRBJ2-1; D is possibly TRBD1 or TRBD2 (5 bases each). The V end was cut by 5 bases, the J end by 12 bases, with 17 bases between. Germline lookup yields CDR1 SGHVS and CDR2 FQNEAQ. The CDR3 has 13 residues. The CDR3 loop is CASSPGQVTGQFF. The CDR3 DNA sequence: TGTGCCAGCAGCCCGGGGCAGGTTACGGGGCAGTTCTTC.

This chain links TRBV7-2 with TRBJ2-1; tentatively, D is TRBD2 (5 bases). Germline assignment: CDR1 SGHTA and CDR2 FQGNSA. V lost 5 bases to trimming and J lost 7 bases, with 15 bases between them. This CDR3 comprises 14 residues. CDR3 sequence: CASSLTLDLNEQFF. DNA of the CDR3: TGTGCCAGCAGCCTGACACTAGACCTTAATGAGCAGTTCTTC.